One sample yielded the 4 T cell receptor beta chains listed below, sequenced in a study of T cell responses to AZD1222 COVID-19 vaccine. The table came from immunoSEQ multiplex PCR; TCRdb's copy has only in-frame clones and leaves some out. The sample has about 92,000 clones, just over 85% seen once; the top ten hold roughly a tenth. Sequencing was performed on peripheral blood, taken on day 0 of AZD1222 vaccination. The receptors were sampled from an adult in good health.

This chain links TRBV19 with TRBJ1-1, with TRBD1 as a possible D gene (5 bases). The CDR3 is 13 residues long. The germline V gene encodes CDR1 LNHDA and CDR2 SQIVND (reference sequence). The germline V and J ends were trimmed by 5 bases and 5 bases, with 12 bases remaining between them. CDR3 DNA sequence: TGTGCCAGTAGTGCGACGTGGGGGACTGAAGCTTTCTTT. It codes for CASSATWGTEAFF.

This chain connects TRBV14 to TRBJ2-7; D ambiguous. Deletions cut 0 bases from V and 2 bases from J, with 8 bases between. Germline V CDR1 and CDR2: SGHDN, FVKESK. There are 14 residues in the CDR3. This CDR3 is CASSQERPPYEQYF. In DNA form, the CDR3 reads TGTGCCAGCAGCCAAGAACGCCCCCCCTACGAGCAGTACTTC.

This chain uses TRBV7-8 with TRBJ1-4; no clear D. The germline V and J ends were trimmed by 2 bases and 2 bases, with 6 bases remaining between them. The CDR3 has 14 residues. Looked up from germline, CDR1 is SGHVS and CDR2 is FQNEAQ. The CDR3 protein is CASSLLGTNEKLFF. CDR3 DNA sequence: TGTGCCAGCAGCTTACTAGGGACTAATGAAAAACTGTTTTTT.

The rearrangement links TRBV13 to TRBJ2-7; the D gene is possibly TRBD1 (6 bases). The CDR3 contains 13 residues. The ends were cut back, 0 bases at V and 3 bases at J, with 6 bases in the middle. The germline gives CDR1 PRHDT, CDR2 FYEKMQ (reference sequence). This CDR3 is CASSLGQGYEQYF. CDR3 DNA sequence: TGTGCCAGCAGCTTAGGACAGGGCTACGAGCAGTACTTC.